This record covers a single T cell receptor (beta chain). There is no known antigen for this receptor. Base qualities are not at hand, and no much larger clone is one base apart. These data come from a study of cytomegalovirus exposure and HLA in healthy donors (dated by TCRdb to 2017 to 2019). Regarding the research as a whole: An earlier analysis of some 550 of the donors reported 276 Gb of sequence data and some 100 million unique TCR beta sequences from roughly 200 million T cells. An early release that covered some 630 HLA-typed donors contained approximately 300 gigabases of sequencing data and tens of millions of unique TCR sequences. Of the 300 to 450 genotyped donors, roughly 76% were placed in the genetic ancestry cluster associated with self-reported Caucasian donors. The aim of the study was to test whether cataloging public T cell receptors could identify signatures of past pathogen exposure. The study used immunosequencing to profile the T cell repertoires of 600 to 850 subjects and linked those repertoires to cytomegalovirus serostatus. A separate validation cohort of over a hundred different subjects was used in addition to the 666-subject first cohort. To predict cytomegalovirus infection status, the study combined high-throughput TCR immunosequencing, statistical association of individual TCRs with disease status, and machine learning. A later analysis re-examined previously published TCR beta repertoires from hundreds of donors and added high-resolution HLA genotyping to investigate patterns of TCR occurrence. The later analysis used no new phenotypic data to find candidate immune exposures, relying instead on TCR beta sequences and their occurrence across donors. An earlier analysis of 587 of the donors applied high-throughput TCR beta sequencing to assess whether each TCR beta V gene segment acted as functional or pseudogenic. Donor age, sex, ethnicity and CMV serostatus were compiled alongside the repertoire data. Genome-wide SNP genotypes for about 60% of the roughly 670 donors were used in a later genetic analysis, which treated that subset as a discovery cohort. All discovery cohort repertoires had been generated on a single sequencing platform. HLA typing covered class I and class II loci at four-digit resolution. The number of donors typed differed by locus, with 629-630 for A, B, C, DRB1 and DQB1, 522 for DQA1, 600 to 610 for DPA1, and roughly 450 for DPB1. Roughly 5 DR-DQ haplotypes were handled as single units for association and clustering because linkage in the cohort was strong. Among some 400 genotyped donors of the cohort, an average of around 240,000 unique TCR beta nucleotide sequences were sequenced per donor, about a sixth of them non-productive.

The CDR3, from cysteine to phenylalanine, totals 15 residues. Left in the record is the CDR3 DNA by itself, 45 bases read in frame from the first base. The germline V gene encodes CDR1 SEHNR and CDR2 FQNEAQ (reference sequence). V trim: 5 bases; J trim: 4 bases; unmatched bases: 6. The library was made by the immunoSEQ multiplex PCR assay. The multiplex PCR relied on a mix of 60 forward primers for TCR Vbeta segments and 13 reverse primers for TCR Jbeta segments. The CDR3 region of rearranged TCR beta genes was amplified from genomic DNA by a multiplex PCR assay. Amplified TCR beta libraries were sequenced as 87-base-pair reads on the Illumina HiSeq System. Processing in the source paper ran as follows. A later analysis tallied 70 million to 100 million unique TCR beta chains across the 666 repertoires, and approximately 12 million of those chains were shared by two or more donors. A nearest-neighbor algorithm error-corrected the raw reads and collapsed the reads into unique sequences, merging closely related sequences to remove PCR and sequencing errors. CDR3 sequences were aligned to IMGT reference sequences to assign V, D and J gene segments. Each retained sequence needed at least a six-nucleotide match to both a V gene segment and a J gene segment. A rearrangement counted as productive if the CDR3 had no stop codons and remained in frame with V and J, and every other rearrangement counted as non-productive. Following IMGT convention, CDR3 was defined as the stretch from the second conserved V-encoded cysteine up to the conserved J-encoded phenylalanine. The earlier analysis of 500 to 750 of the donors excluded any sequence lacking an unambiguous match to a single V gene segment. An earlier analysis of approximately 590 of the donors called V segments functional above 56.7% productive rearrangements and segregating when the between-donor standard deviation exceeded 5%. A statistical classification framework was developed to diagnose cytomegalovirus status using the catalog of TCR beta chain sequences. In a later analysis, V and J genes were assigned by comparing TCR nucleotide sequences against IMGT/GENE-DB human TR gene sequences. Using the TCRdist pipeline, a later analysis assigned CDR3 sequences along with most-parsimonious VDJ recombination scenarios. A later analysis defined each TCR beta chain by its CDR3 amino acid sequence plus V-gene family, and excluded reads lacking a unique V-gene family. In a later analysis, 500 to 700 highly shared, low-generation-probability nucleotide sequences were removed to address suspected cross-contamination and a sequencing artifact. In a later analysis, a clonal expansion index was calculated for each public chain from normalized within-repertoire ranks of inferred template counts. Generation probabilities in a later analysis came from a VDJ recombination model fitted to out-of-frame rearrangements, and those results were checked against IGoR. A later analysis scored TCR-TCR, TCR-HLA and TCR-CMV co-occurrence with hypergeometric tests, applying a repertoire-size bias correction to TCR pairs. In a later analysis, false discovery rates were estimated by permuting HLA or CMV assignments 20 times. In a later analysis, co-occurring TCRs were grouped using DBSCAN, and TCRdist sequence similarity was added for clustering within HLA-allele-positive subsets. Co-occurrence clustering excluded repertoires with fewer than 30,000 or more than 120,000 public chains, plus five with anomalous nucleotide sharing. The clones in this table, taken by TCRdb from immuneACCESS, are in-frame only. Not every clone is retained; where verified, under half of the shortfall comes from an unresolved V gene, and the cause of the rest is unknown. The V and J calls and clone size are taken from that table; D and trimming were inferred from the DNA. Here the sample has some 150,000 clones; over 65% occur a single time. Together, the top ten hold 2.5% to 3.5% of the sample.

Study-wide conclusions, independent of this receptor: In vitro tests confirmed that a few of the cytomegalovirus-associated TCR beta chains recognize cytomegalovirus antigens. Fewer than 20 rarely observed V segments, including chromosome 9 orphons, were excluded from the earlier analysis of just under 600 of the donors because counts were too low. A cluster of highly shared sequence variants was judged likely to be a technical artifact of the sequencing pipeline. When HLA alleles, especially DR and DQ, strongly co-occurred, TCR associations were difficult to assign to individual alleles. Roughly uniform sequencing depth across donors was assumed in presence/absence analyses, although this assumption may not hold. A further reported finding was that TCR beta sequences accurately predicted the HLA-A and HLA-B alleles for most subjects in the first cohort. Only TCR beta chains were sequenced in this cohort, and the absence of alpha or paired-chain data limited detectable features. In a later analysis, HLA-associated TCR beta chains were found to be more clonally expanded and to have lower generation probabilities than equally common non-associated chains. In the study, 150 to 200 TCR beta chains were listed as associated with cytomegalovirus. Correlated functional status among segregating V segments might reflect linkage disequilibrium, but an unknown experimental factor could not be ruled out. Immune exposure information for the cohort was limited to CMV serostatus. It was suggested by the authors that the approach could potentially be generalized to other disease states and immunological phenotypes. The classifier was reported to diagnose cytomegalovirus status with high specificity and sensitivity in both the original cohort and the validation cohort. V-gene and J-gene trimming of TCR beta chains was associated with a missense DCLRE1C variant in a later genetic analysis, and the association was replicated in an independent cohort. Broadly in line with IMGT annotations, most TCR beta V segments showed up in productive rearrangements about 87% or about 30% of the time in an earlier analysis of about 500 of the donors. Because some donors lacked HLA typing at each locus, the association tests relied only on the typed subset. In a later analysis, several top co-occurrence clusters were reported to appear linked to parvovirus B19, influenza, CMV and Epstein-Barr virus. Most TCR sequences were seen in very few donors, while some public TCRs were found in many individuals. Some IMGT-functional V segments, including TRBV6-2 and TRBV6-3, could not be distinguished by the 87-base-pair reads and were therefore excluded. According to a later analysis, TCR association rates differed among HLA loci, with DRB1 alleles showing the most associated TCRs and HLA-C alleles showing the fewest. In a later analysis, most CMV-associated TCR beta chains were found to appear HLA-restricted, with HLA associations seemingly driven largely by CMV exposure. Specific HLA alleles were associated with 16,951 TCR beta sequences at a false discovery rate of 0.05 in a later analysis. According to a later genetic analysis, donors in an Asian-associated ancestry cluster had fewer N-insertions in productive TCRs than the approximately 710-donor mean.

The cohort consisted of 666 healthy bone marrow donors. At the time of sampling, every cohort member was nominally healthy, though immune exposures that went unrecorded were likely present. The donor tested CMV seropositive, placing the donor among the 289 seropositive members of the cohort. Each donor provided a peripheral blood sample, and peripheral blood mononuclear cells were used for TCR beta sequencing. Genomic DNA was extracted from the blood cell samples with the Qiagen DNeasy Blood Extraction Kit. The clonotype originates from a man aged 35-49 years in good health and CMV-seropositive. Here the chain combines TRBV7-9 and TRBJ1-1, and 11 junctional nucleotides match TRBD1. The sequenced sample consisted of PBMCs. Here the CDR3 is given as CASSPDRGLGTEAFF. At the DNA level, the sequence is TGTGCCAGCAGCCCGGACAGGGGGCTGGGCACTGAAGCTTTCTTT.